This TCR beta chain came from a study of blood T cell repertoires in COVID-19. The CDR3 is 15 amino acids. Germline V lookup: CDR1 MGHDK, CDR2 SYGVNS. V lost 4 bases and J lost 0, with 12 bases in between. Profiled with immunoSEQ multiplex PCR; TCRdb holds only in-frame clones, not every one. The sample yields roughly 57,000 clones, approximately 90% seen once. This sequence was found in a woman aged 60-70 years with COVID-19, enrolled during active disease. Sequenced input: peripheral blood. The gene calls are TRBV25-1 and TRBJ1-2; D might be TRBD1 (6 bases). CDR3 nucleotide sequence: TGTGCCAGCAGTGCCTGGGGACAAACTAACTATGGCTACACCTTC. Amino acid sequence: CASSAWGQTNYGYTF.